These 8 T cell receptor beta chains were all obtained from the same sample, sequenced in a study of T cell changes during pregnancy in multiple sclerosis. Sequencing used immunoSEQ multiplex PCR; TCRdb keeps in-frame clones, though not all of them. The sample has 100,000 or so clones; around 92% are singletons. The sequencing used peripheral blood, collected after pregnancy. The origin of the receptors is a female donor with multiple sclerosis, enrolled in a pregnancy study.

The chain has TRBV28 and TRBJ1-2; tentative D call: TRBD1 (5 bases). The germline V and J ends were trimmed by 3 bases and 3 bases, with 20 bases remaining between them. The CDR3 has 17 residues. The germline V gene has CDR1 MDHEN and CDR2 SYDVKM. The CDR3 protein is CASSFPPGPVFDYGYTF. CDR3 bases: TGTGCCAGCAGTTTCCCCCCAGGGCCAGTTTTCGACTATGGCTACACCTTC.

The chain joins TRBV18 to TRBJ1-6; the D gene is possibly TRBD1 (5 bases). This CDR3 has 15 residues. Germline V gene lookup returns CDR1 KGHSH and CDR2 LQKENI. V was cut by 6 bases and J by 10 bases, with 19 bases left in between. The CDR3 bases are TGTGCCAGCTCCCAGCGGGTCGGGGGGGACTCACCCCTCCACTTT. Its protein is CASSQRVGGDSPLHF.

This chain joins TRBV18 and TRBJ1-1; D is possibly TRBD1 (5 bases). Trimming left V 6 bases short and J 1 base short, with 15 bases between. Germline CDR1 and CDR2: KGHSH and LQKENI. CDR3 length: 15 amino acids. CDR3 in amino acids: CASSSGGMENTEAFF. CDR3 bases: TGTGCCAGCTCGTCGGGGGGGATGGAGAACACTGAAGCTTTCTTT.

The rearrangement links TRBV30 to TRBJ1-3; 10 bases align to TRBD1. CDR1 and CDR2 from the germline V gene are GTSNPN and SVGIG (reference sequence). The CDR3 is 14 residues long. Unmatched junction bases numbered 5, after V lost 5 bases and J lost 4 bases. The CDR3 here is CAWDRGQGGNTIYF. In nucleotides, the CDR3 is TGTGCCTGGGACAGGGGGCAAGGGGGAAACACCATATATTTT.

This clone occurred once. The rearrangement joins TRBV10-3 to TRBJ1-1; D unclear. Germline loops: CDR1 ENHRY, CDR2 SYGVKD. Trimming removed 2 bases from V and 1 base from J, with 5 bases in between. This CDR3 is built from 13 residues. The CDR3 here is CAISETANTEAFF. The CDR3 nucleotides are TGTGCCATCAGTGAGACAGCGAACACTGAAGCTTTCTTT.

This chain uses TRBV19 with TRBJ1-1; 9 nucleotides line up with TRBD1. V was pared by 4 bases and J by 9 bases, with 9 bases of the junction left unmatched. This CDR3 is built from 14 residues. The germline V gene has CDR1 LNHDA and CDR2 SQIVND (reference sequence). The CDR3 sequence is CASSTGTGKNKAFF. The DNA for the CDR3 is TGTGCCAGTAGTACTGGGACAGGGAAGAATAAAGCTTTCTTT.

This chain connects TRBV7-9 to TRBJ2-7; TRBD2 matches 7 bases. The CDR3 is made up of 14 amino acids. In germline, CDR1 is SEHNR, CDR2 FQNEAQ (reference sequence). J gave up 0 bases and V 7 bases, and 6 bases lay outside the gene matches. The CDR3 is CASTKRESSYEQYF. In DNA, the CDR3 is TGTGCCAGCACAAAGCGGGAAAGCTCCTACGAGCAGTACTTC. The whole variable domain, remainder taken from reference TRBV7-9 and TRBJ2-7, is DTGVSQNPRHKITKRGQNVTFRCDPISEHNRLYWYRQTLGQGPEFLTYFQNEAQLEKSRLLSDRFSAERPKGSFSTLEIQRTEQGDSAMYLCASTKRESSYEQYFGPGTRLTVT.

This clone has a single count. The chain links TRBV6-5 to TRBJ2-7, with D possibly being TRBD1 (6 bases). CDR1 is MNHEY and CDR2 is SVGAGI in the germline V gene. Trimming took 5 bases from V and 2 from J, leaving 7 bases between them. The CDR3 spans 12 residues. CDR3 sequence: CASSQGTYEQYF. The CDR3 nucleotides read TGTGCCAGCAGTCAGGGGACCTACGAGCAGTACTTC.